Listed below are T cell receptor beta chains from one sample, sequenced in a study of identical twins. TCRdb used MiXCR to reprocess the 5' RACE reads, holding one entry per CDR3 protein. The top ten clones hold approximately 1.6% of a sample with roughly 710,000 distinct CDR3 sequences, roughly 6% of them seen once. Sequencing was carried out using naive T cells sorted from blood. Source of these receptors: a man aged 18 to 30 in good health. Each CDR3 is given with its conserved first and last residue. D genes are given only for firm matches. Clone size is stated in some rows and not others, as once, few, many or a class when expanded.

D,size,J,length,V,CDR3,DNA
TRBD1,few,TRBJ1-2,16,TRBV20-1,CSASIGQGARNYGYTF,TGCAGTGCTAGTATTGGACAGGGGGCCCGTAACTATGGCTACACCTTC
.,.,TRBJ2-5,16,TRBV28,CASSLARAGARETQYF,TGTGCCAGCAGTTTAGCCCGGGCGGGGGCTCGAGAGACCCAGTACTTC
.,many,TRBJ2-7,14,TRBV5-6,CASSFDRSGYEQYF,TGTGCCAGCAGCTTTGACAGGTCGGGCTACGAGCAGTACTTC
.,many,TRBJ2-1,14,TRBV4-2,CASTRDLSYNEQFF,TGTGCCAGCACACGGGACCTCTCCTACAATGAGCAGTTCTTC
.,many,TRBJ2-3,12,TRBV20-1,CSAERGTDTQYF,TGCAGTGCGGAGAGGGGCACAGATACGCAGTATTTT
.,many,TRBJ1-5,14,TRBV6-2/TRBV6-3,CASSYGAINQPQHF,TGTGCCAGCAGTTACGGGGCAATCAATCAGCCCCAGCATTTT
.,many,TRBJ2-1,13,TRBV12-3/TRBV12-4,CASSRNSPTEQFF,TGTGCCAGCAGCCGCAACTCCCCCACTGAGCAGTTCTTC
.,.,TRBJ2-2,17,TRBV4-1,CASSQDNFGTNTGELFF,TGCGCCAGCAGCCAAGATAATTTTGGGACAAACACCGGGGAGCTGTTTTTT
TRBD1,.,TRBJ1-5,13,TRBV6-2/TRBV6-3,CASTRQGRQPQHF,TGTGCCAGTACCCGACAGGGAAGACAGCCCCAGCATTTT
.,few,TRBJ2-3,14,TRBV29-1,CSTGTDPGSQTQYF,TGCAGCACTGGGACGGATCCCGGGAGTCAGACGCAGTATTTT
TRBD2,once,TRBJ2-1,15,TRBV7-6,CASSQDHGGRNEQFF,TGTGCCAGCAGCCAAGATCATGGCGGGAGGAATGAGCAGTTCTTC
.,.,TRBJ1-6,14,TRBV5-5,CASSFEQRNSPLHF,TGTGCCAGCAGCTTTGAACAGAGGAATTCACCCCTCCACTTT
.,many,TRBJ2-1,11,TRBV29-1,CSDRRYNEQFF,TGCAGCGATCGTCGCTACAATGAGCAGTTCTTC
.,.,TRBJ1-4,12,TRBV10-1,CASSNFGEKLFF,TGCGCCAGCAGTAATTTCGGTGAAAAACTGTTTTTT
TRBD1,many,TRBJ2-1,17,TRBV20-1,CSATGQSGPSGILVQFF,TGCAGTGCCACGGGACAGTCGGGACCGAGTGGAATCCTCGTACAGTTCTTC
.,few,TRBJ2-1,14,TRBV27,CASTPRGPEGEQFF,TGTGCCAGCACCCCCCGGGGGCCCGAAGGTGAGCAGTTCTTC
.,.,TRBJ2-1,16,TRBV27,CASSMIWGPGHNEQFF,TGTGCCAGCAGTATGATTTGGGGTCCCGGACACAATGAGCAGTTCTTC
.,.,TRBJ2-1,12,TRBV5-1,CASSLIVGEQFF,TGCGCCAGCAGCTTGATTGTCGGTGAGCAGTTCTTC
.,many,TRBJ2-2,15,TRBV20-1,CSAEEDRRYTGELFF,TGCAGTGCCGAAGAGGACCGAAGATACACCGGGGAGCTGTTTTTT
.,.,TRBJ2-1,18,TRBV2,CASSGPDDRGSWGNEQFF,TGTGCCAGCAGTGGACCCGACGATAGGGGGTCCTGGGGCAATGAGCAGTTCTTC
.,.,TRBJ1-1,14,TRBV28,CASSFPSGVVEAFF,TGTGCCAGCAGTTTCCCCTCGGGGGTAGTTGAAGCTTTCTTT
.,.,TRBJ1-5,18,TRBV7-6,CASSAKPGQRIGNQPQHF,TGTGCCAGCAGCGCCAAACCGGGACAACGTATCGGCAATCAGCCCCAGCATTTT
.,many,TRBJ2-5,12,TRBV29-1,CSVAVGKETQYF,TGCAGCGTTGCGGTGGGAAAAGAGACCCAGTACTTC
.,.,TRBJ1-3,15,TRBV5-5,CASREPLSTGNTIYF,TGTGCCAGCAGGGAACCCCTCTCGACGGGAAACACCATATATTTT
.,.,TRBJ2-2,13,TRBV7-8,CASSPLTGGELFF,TGTGCCAGCAGCCCACTAACGGGCGGGGAGCTGTTTTTT
.,.,TRBJ2-7,15,TRBV28,CASSSSTVSSYEQYF,TGTGCCAGCAGTTCCTCGACGGTAAGCTCCTACGAGCAGTACTTC
TRBD2,many,TRBJ2-1,15,TRBV12-3/TRBV12-4,CASRQGTSGYNEQFF,TGTGCCAGCAGACAAGGGACTAGCGGGTACAATGAGCAGTTCTTC
TRBD2,few,TRBJ2-4,18,TRBV11-1,CASSAPGLAGGTLNIQYF,TGTGCCAGCAGCGCCCCGGGACTAGCGGGAGGAACCCTAAACATTCAGTACTTC
TRBD1,many,TRBJ1-1,17,TRBV19,CASSITTGGFLNTEAFF,TGTGCCAGTAGTATTACGACAGGGGGATTTTTGAACACTGAAGCTTTCTTT
.,many,TRBJ1-5,12,TRBV3-1,CASSQGGPPQHF,TGTGCCAGCAGCCAAGGCGGCCCGCCCCAGCATTTT
.,many,TRBJ2-5,13,TRBV6-1,CASSTGLRETQYF,TGTGCCAGCAGTACAGGTCTCCGGGAGACCCAGTACTTC
.,.,TRBJ2-3,13,TRBV20-1,CSAIQGDTDTQYF,TGCAGTGCTATCCAGGGAGACACAGATACGCAGTATTTT
TRBD2,.,TRBJ2-1,12,TRBV11-2,CASSLGTSEQFF,TGTGCCAGCAGCTTAGGGACTAGTGAGCAGTTCTTC
.,.,TRBJ2-1,17,TRBV7-3,CASSLRAGADLFSEQFF,TGTGCCAGCAGCTTAAGGGCAGGGGCCGACTTATTTAGTGAGCAGTTCTTC
.,many,TRBJ1-1,14,TRBV29-1,CSVTGHLGDTEAFF,TGCAGCGTTACAGGCCACCTGGGGGACACTGAAGCTTTCTTT
.,many,TRBJ2-1,13,TRBV4-3,CASSQDVGEEQFF,TGCGCCAGCAGCCAAGATGTCGGCGAGGAGCAGTTCTTC
.,.,TRBJ2-1,15,TRBV11-3,CASSPASSGHNEQFF,TGTGCCAGCAGCCCCGCATCGTCGGGTCACAATGAGCAGTTCTTC
TRBD2,many,TRBJ2-7,14,TRBV7-2,CASNVPGLAAEQYF,TGTGCCAGCAACGTTCCGGGACTAGCGGCCGAGCAGTACTTC
.,many,TRBJ1-1,14,TRBV10-3,CAISAGQMNTEAFF,TGTGCCATCAGTGCTGGACAGATGAACACTGAAGCTTTCTTT
.,few,TRBJ2-6,17,TRBV7-3,CASSLTGGSSGANVLTF,TGTGCCAGCAGCTTAACCGGCGGCTCGTCTGGGGCCAACGTCCTGACTTTC
.,few,TRBJ1-1,14,TRBV10-3,CAIDGGDLNTEAFF,TGTGCCATTGACGGGGGGGACCTGAACACTGAAGCTTTCTTT
.,.,TRBJ1-5,14,TRBV5-1,CASSPGGNDQPQHF,TGCGCCAGCAGCCCGGGGGGGAACGACCAGCCCCAGCATTTT
.,many,TRBJ2-5,14,TRBV3-1,CASSQAGYQETQYF,TGTGCCAGCAGCCAAGCAGGCTACCAAGAGACCCAGTACTTC
.,many,TRBJ2-3,12,TRBV2,CASREITDTQYF,TGTGCCAGCAGGGAGATCACAGATACGCAGTATTTT
.,many,TRBJ2-1,10,TRBV29-1,CSVSTIEQFF,TGCAGCGTTTCAACCATCGAGCAGTTCTTC
.,.,TRBJ2-7,13,TRBV20-1,CSASLAVGYEQYF,TGCAGTGCTAGTCTAGCAGTAGGGTACGAGCAGTACTTC
.,.,TRBJ2-5,14,TRBV7-9,CASRYSQDRETQYF,TGTGCCAGCAGGTACTCCCAGGACCGAGAGACCCAGTACTTC
.,.,TRBJ1-4,15,TRBV12-3/TRBV12-4,CASGDGIPANEKLFF,TGTGCCAGCGGAGATGGAATACCAGCAAATGAAAAACTGTTTTTT
.,few,TRBJ2-5,15,TRBV28,CASSSPGTIQETQYF,TGTGCCAGCAGTTCACCCGGGACCATTCAAGAGACCCAGTACTTC
.,many,TRBJ1-1,12,TRBV3-1,CASSQRWTEAFF,TGTGCCAGCAGCCAGAGGTGGACTGAAGCTTTCTTT
.,many,TRBJ1-1,11,TRBV20-1,CSAPEAGEAFF,TGCAGTGCCCCTGAGGCAGGGGAGGCTTTCTTT
.,few,TRBJ1-1,14,TRBV14,CASSQQGGGAEAFF,TGTGCCAGCAGCCAACAGGGCGGGGGTGCTGAAGCTTTCTTT
.,.,TRBJ2-1,13,TRBV7-2,CASSLEYQGPRFF,TGTGCCAGCAGCTTAGAATATCAGGGCCCCCGGTTCTTC
TRBD1,.,TRBJ2-1,14,TRBV4-2,CASSQGQGGNEQFF,TGTGCCAGCAGCCAAGGACAGGGGGGCAATGAGCAGTTCTTC
.,few,TRBJ2-7,16,TRBV20-1,CSAGPRDATSTYEQYF,TGCAGTGCTGGACCCCGGGACGCTACTAGTACCTACGAGCAGTACTTC